This T cell receptor (beta chain) came from a study of T cell responses to AZD1222 COVID-19 vaccine. Overall study results and limits: Recipients of two AZD1222 doses showed rising Spike-specific TCR breadth and depth. Baseline antibody screening turned up just a handful of seropositive AZD1222 recipients. As reported, nearly half of all spike-specific TCRs target variant regions that are unmutated. Repertoire collection took place solely once the T cell response had peaked.

Comments on this clone: The antigen remains undetermined.

CDR1 SGHNT and CDR2 YYREEE come from the germline V gene (reference sequence). The CDR3 is 18 residues long. V lost 1 base, J lost 3 bases, and 9 bases stayed unmatched. Repertoires were generated with immunoSEQ multiplex PCR, while TCRdb's copy carries only in-frame clones and drops some. The sample yields more than 90,000 clones, approximately 90% seen once. The sequence derives from an adult who received the AZD1222 COVID-19 vaccine. The genes are TRBV5-4 and TRBJ2-3; TRBD2 agrees at 12 bases. This material consisted of peripheral blood, taken 28 days after the second AZD1222 dose. As DNA, the CDR3 is TGTGCCAGCAGCTTGATGCTAGCGGGAGGGGACGGGACAGATACGCAGTATTTT. Translation: CASSLMLAGGDGTDTQYF. The full variable domain, completed using reference TRBV5-4 and TRBJ2-3, is ETGVTQSPTHLIKTRGQQVTLRCSSQSGHNTVSWYQQALGQGPQFIFQYYREEENGRGNFPPRFSGLQFPNYSSELNVNALELDDSALYLCASSLMLAGGDGTDTQYFGPGTRLTVL.